This TCR beta chain originates from a study of blood T cell repertoires in COVID-19. Looking at the study overall: Collection of acute and convalescent COVID-19 samples took place in the United States, Italy and Spain. PBMCs, B-cell-depleted T cells, or T cells provided the cDNA or gDNA that made up the material.

V shed 2 bases and J shed 3 bases, with 9 bases lying between them. This CDR3 region has 14 residues. CDR1 and CDR2 from the germline V gene are LGHDT and YNNKEL (reference sequence). In the original processing: Cell counts per sample came from amplifying reference gene primers. This table comes from immunoSEQ multiplex PCR, and its TCRdb copy is limited to in-frame clones, with some not included. V, J and clone size were drawn from that table, and D and trimming were deduced from the DNA. The repertoire holds around 170,000 clones, with about 80% as singletons. This clonotype was sampled from a man between 60 and 70 years old who had been exposed to COVID-19. V is TRBV3-1 (or the pseudogene TRBV3-2) and J is TRBJ2-3, with D maybe TRBD2 (5 bases). The material sequenced was PBMCs or T cells enriched from blood (not recorded which). The CDR3 reads CASSQRRSTDTQYF. The CDR3 DNA reads as TGTGCCAGCAGCCAAAGGAGGTCTACAGATACGCAGTATTTT.